The 14 T cell receptor beta chains presented below share a single source sample, sequenced in a study of T cells in Graves' hyperthyroidism and ophthalmopathy. The CDR3 regions of TCR beta were amplified from RNA transcripts. HTBI primers were employed in a first-round RT-PCR of the TCR CDR3. TCRdb reprocessed the multiplex PCR reads via MiXCR and lists one record per CDR3 protein. The sample holds some 740,000 distinct CDR3 sequences, around 15% seen once. The sample taken for sequencing was blood. These receptors originate from a woman under 30 with Graves' hyperthyroidism.

This clonotype was seen ten or more times. The chain employs TRBV2 and TRBJ2-1, with 11 nucleotides matching TRBD2. Per germline, CDR1 SNHLY and CDR2 FYNNEI. CDR3 length equals 15 residues. V dropped 6 bases and J dropped 6; count of bases not matched to a gene: 7. The CDR3 loop reads CASRGGLAVTNEQFF. DNA of the CDR3: TGTGCCAGCAGGGGGGGACTAGCGGTTACCAATGAGCAGTTCTTC. The whole variable domain, filled in from reference TRBV2 and TRBJ2-1, reads EPEVTQTPSHQVTQMGQEVILRCVPISNHLYFYWYRQILGQKVEFLVSFYNNEISEKSEIFDDQFSVERPDGSNFTLKIRSTKLEDSAMYFCASRGGLAVTNEQFFGPGTRLTVL.

The table lists this clonotype with a few counts. The chain combines TRBV7-9 with TRBJ2-3, with D unclear. The V gene's germline CDR1 is SEHNR and CDR2 FQNEAQ (reference sequence). V was shortened by 5 bases and J by 8 bases, with 11 bases between the two germline ends. The CDR3 covers 12 residues. The CDR3, as DNA: TGTGCCAGCAGCAACACTCCTTCTACGCAGTATTTT. Encoded protein: CASSNTPSTQYF.

Points on this clonotype: This clone may be a read error of a much larger clone one base away. V is TRBV29-1 and J is TRBJ2-5, with 7 bases matching TRBD2. This CDR3 is 13 amino acids long. The V gene end was trimmed by 6 bases and the J gene end by 7 bases; junction bases not matched to a gene: 11. Germline V gene sequence: CDR1 SQVTM, CDR2 ANQGSEA. DNA of the CDR3: TGCAGCGTCACCCCAGCGGGATCTGGGACCCAGTACTTC. Protein: CSVTPAGSGTQYF.

This clonotype appeared a few times. This chain connects TRBV7-9 to TRBJ2-7; D gene unclear. Trimming removed 2 bases from V and 5 bases from J, with 7 bases in between. This CDR3 contains 12 residues. The germline gives CDR1 SEHNR, CDR2 FQNEAQ (reference sequence). CDR3 amino acids: CASSLRWDEQYF. CDR3 sequence (DNA): TGTGCCAGCAGCTTAAGATGGGACGAGCAGTACTTC.

V gene TRBV2 combines with J gene TRBJ2-7, with D possibly being TRBD2 (5 bases). Trimming removed 7 bases from V and 2 bases from J, with 15 bases in between. The germline CDR1 and CDR2 sequences are SNHLY and FYNNEI. There are 14 residues in the CDR3. Here the CDR3 reads CASKEETSTYEQYF. CDR3 in DNA: TGTGCCAGCAAGGAGGAGACGTCCACCTACGAGCAGTACTTC.

This clonotype was counted between two and nine times. The V call is TRBV6-2 or TRBV6-3, the J call TRBJ2-7, with D perhaps being TRBD1 or TRBD2 (6 bases each). V was clipped by 6 bases and J by 4 bases, with 25 bases between them. CDR1 MNHEY and CDR2 SVGEGT come from the germline V gene. The CDR3 length is 17 residues. The CDR3 DNA reads as TGTGCCAGCAGAAGAGGGGGGAGCCCTATCCCCCGGTACGAGCAGTACTTC. Translated: CASRRGGSPIPRYEQYF.

This clonotype was counted once. This rearrangement joins TRBV7-6 to TRBJ2-2; 9 bases fit TRBD1. The CDR3 has 14 residues. The germline V gene has CDR1 SGHVS and CDR2 FNYEAQ. The J segment lost 4 bases and the V segment lost 6 bases, leaving 3 bases of the junction unmatched. The CDR3 DNA is TGTGCCAGCAGGCGGGACAGGGCCACCGGGGAGCTGTTTTTT. Translated, it gives CASRRDRATGELFF.

The chain combines TRBV27 with TRBJ2-3; a weak D match, TRBD2 (6 bases). The CDR3 spans 17 residues. Germline V gives CDR1 MNHEY, CDR2 SMNVEV (reference sequence). Trimming left V 3 bases short and J 2 bases short, with 18 bases between. CDR3 bases: TGTGCCAGCAGTTTTGCTCCTACGGGAGTGGTCACAGATACGCAGTATTTT. Translated: CASSFAPTGVVTDTQYF.

This clonotype was seen repeatedly, ten times or more. This chain links TRBV11-2 with TRBJ1-1; no reliable D call. The germline V gene has CDR1 SGHAT and CDR2 FQNNGV. CDR3 length equals 12 residues. Between the trimmed V and J ends, which lost 4 bases and 3 bases, there was a span of 6 bases. CDR3 residues: CASSWRHTEAFF. The CDR3 region has the DNA TGTGCCAGCAGCTGGCGACACACTGAAGCTTTCTTT.

This chain joins TRBV12-3 or TRBV12-4 and TRBJ2-4, with 8 bases matching TRBD2. This CDR3 region has 16 residues. V shed 5 bases and J 8 bases; nucleotides not matched to a gene: 14. Here the CDR3 DNA reads TGTGCCAGCAGTGGGTGGCGGGGGGCGCATCCGGACATTCAGTACTTC. Translated, it gives CASSGWRGAHPDIQYF.

This clonotype was seen a handful of times. The chain combines TRBV28 with TRBJ2-7; TRBD2 aligns across 8 bases. Trimming cost V 7 bases and J 1 base; bases outside gene matches: 9. The CDR3 totals 15 residues. Germline V lookup: CDR1 MDHEN, CDR2 SYDVKM. The CDR3 here is CASTAVVAGSYEQYF. In DNA, the CDR3 is TGTGCCAGCACCGCGGTGGTAGCGGGATCCTACGAGCAGTACTTC.

V and J are TRBV19 and TRBJ2-4, with D perhaps matching TRBD1 (5 bases). This CDR3 is built from 12 residues. Trimming took 3 bases from V and 7 from J, leaving 7 bases between them. CDR1 and CDR2 (germline): LNHDA, SQIVND (reference sequence). The CDR3 coding sequence is TGTGCCAGTAGTATTGGGGCTAACATTCAGTACTTC. Translated, it gives CASSIGANIQYF.

The table lists this clonotype with many counts. This rearrangement joins TRBV5-1 to TRBJ2-5, with D tentatively TRBD2 (5 bases). The CDR3 has 12 amino acids. Trimming removed 7 bases at V and 2 bases at J, with 9 bases between. CDR1 and CDR2 from the germline V gene are SGHRS and YFSETQ. CDR3 sequence: CASWTGQETQYF. CDR3 coding DNA: TGCGCCAGCTGGACGGGACAAGAGACCCAGTACTTC.

This clonotype was picked up many times. This rearrangement joins TRBV20-1 to TRBJ2-1; 14 bases line up with TRBD2. The CDR3 runs 16 residues. Germline lookup yields CDR1 DFQATT and CDR2 SNEGSKA (reference sequence). V gave up 0 bases and J gave up 7 bases; unmatched junction bases: 5. The CDR3 loop reads CSARDSRLAGGNEQFF. The CDR3 region has the DNA TGCAGTGCTAGAGATTCCCGACTAGCGGGAGGGAATGAGCAGTTCTTC.